This T cell receptor beta chain was identified during a study of identical twins. Study observations and caveats: Conclusions were based on cross-sectional statistical analysis, without following the same donors. Excess sharing by twins proved weaker in beta out-of-frame sequences.

The CDR3 runs to 19 residues. V lost 5 bases and J lost 7; bases outside the gene matches: 17. Germline CDR1 reads SGHAT; CDR2 reads FQNNGV. Template switching added a universal primer site; cDNA carried unique molecular identifiers. One entry per CDR3 protein results from TCRdb running MiXCR on the 5' RACE reads. The profile covers some 570,000 distinct CDR3 sequences, with 20% to 25% appearing a single time and approximately 0.52% taken by the ten largest. Remarks on this clonotype: Its cognate antigen is unknown.

The same sample was also studied in work on yellow fever vaccine responses in identical twins. Turning to that study: Twins' vaccine T cell responses reportedly seemed partly convergent and partly personalized.

The V and J genes are TRBV11-2 and TRBJ2-1; 13 bases map to TRBD2. The sequencing sample was made of CD4+ T cells sorted from blood. The TCR originated in a woman younger than 35 in good health. In DNA form, the CDR3 reads TGTGCCAGCAGCCTACCCCAACTTACCGGGACTAGCGGGGCTAATGAGCAGTTCTTC. It codes for CASSLPQLTGTSGANEQFF.